The sequence of this T cell receptor (beta chain) was determined in a study of blood T cell repertoires in COVID-19. Profiling relied on immunoSEQ multiplex PCR, and the TCRdb table lists in-frame clones only, not all of them. The table shows 250,000 to 350,000 clones, with nearly 90% occurring only once. Recruitment covered about two dozen US areas and drew participants whose ages spanned about 18 to 100 years. In its sample, this clone was seen a few times. The sequence was collected from a woman in her late teens or twenties with acute COVID-19. Sequencing used PBMCs or T cells enriched from blood (not recorded which).

As DNA, the CDR3 is TGTGCCAGCAGTTTATCGAGGACTTTGCATGAAGCTTTCTTT. Its protein product is CASSLSRTLHEAFF. The V call is TRBV27, the J call TRBJ1-1; D is undetermined. Germline CDR1 is MNHEY and CDR2 is SMNVEV (reference sequence). This CDR3 is 14 amino acids long. Trimming removed 0 bases at V and 7 bases at J, with 12 bases between.